This T cell receptor beta chain was sequenced in a study of OX40 agonist ivuxolimab in advanced cancers. Background for the entire study: The costimulatory receptor OX40 (CD134) was targeted by ivuxolimab, a fully human IgG2 agonistic monoclonal antibody. Intravenous ivuxolimab was administered to patients every 2 weeks at six dose levels: 0.01, 0.1, 0.3, 1.5, 3 and 10 mg/kg. Of the roughly 52 dose-escalation patients, hepatocellular carcinoma was present in roughly 19, melanoma in approximately 15, renal cell carcinoma in 9 and head and neck cancer in 9. In the dose-escalation cohort, 82.7% of patients were male, and the mean age was around 60 years, with a range of roughly 20 to 79. Prior anti-PD-1, anti-PD-L1 or anti-CTLA-4 therapy was permitted, and checkpoint inhibitors had been received by roughly 42% of dose-escalation patients. Partial responses were achieved by three dose-escalation patients, of whom one had hepatocellular carcinoma and two had cutaneous melanoma. The point of sequencing TCRbeta in the periphery was to test whether ivuxolimab changed TCR sequence diversity and drove clonal T-cell expansion. The monotherapy dose-escalation portion (N ≈ 52 patients) of the phase I ivuxolimab trial is reported in the paper. Broad study findings and their caveats: In the 0.1-3.0 mg/kg groups, partial responders were among the patients with the lowest normalized peripheral clonal expansion, particularly in CD8+ T cells. After ivuxolimab, CD8+ T cells had more expanded clones than CD4+ T cells on average. The antigen specificity of the peripheral T cells that underwent clonal expansion was not determined. Low levels of normalized T-cell clonal expansion were also shown by some nonresponding patients. Clonal expansion of both CD4+ and CD8+ blood T cells was observed from baseline to week 6 at doses 0.1 to 3.0 mg/kg.

Trimming removed 0 bases from V and 2 bases from J, leaving 5 bases between the germline ends. The CDR3, from cysteine to phenylalanine, totals 13 residues. Only the CDR3 part of the read is kept: 39 bases, read in frame from the first base. Sequences SQVTM (CDR1) and ANQGSEA (CDR2) are obtained from the germline V gene. The trial excluded patients who had a history of autoimmune disease or who were on systemic immunosuppression. Peripheral blood for TCR sequencing was collected from all dose cohorts at baseline, on cycle 4 day 1, and on cycle 7 day 1. The samples were taken from a phase I, first-in-human, multicenter, open-label dose-escalation trial of ivuxolimab. Adults with locally advanced or metastatic head and neck squamous cell, hepatocellular, melanoma or renal cell carcinoma were enrolled in the trial. Before TCR sequencing, CD4+ T cells and CD8+ T cells from peripheral blood were sorted into separate populations.

To sequence the TCRbeta CDR3 region, genomic DNA was isolated from the sorted cells. The immunoSEQ Assay was used for sequencing of TCRbeta CDR3 regions. In TCRdb, the immuneACCESS table is reduced to in-frame sequences with V and J assigned. These tables do not hold every clone; where another copy was compared, an unresolved V gene accounts for under half, and the others remain unexplained. Recorded for this sample are roughly 75,000 clones; around 84% of them occurred a single time. The ten biggest clones cover under 7.5% of the sample. About this clone itself: What this receptor recognizes is not known. Qualities for individual bases were not recorded, and no much larger clone is one base off.

This clonotype was sampled from an adult with an advanced solid tumor such as melanoma, head and neck, liver or kidney cancer. The chain is assembled from TRBV29-1 and TRBJ1-3; the D segment cannot be called with confidence. The sequencing used CD4+ or CD8+ T cells sorted from blood, collected in a trial of the OX40 agonist ivuxolimab. In nucleotide form, the sequence is TGCAGCGTTGAAGAAGCAGCTGGAAACACCATATATTTT. Protein translation: CSVEEAAGNTIYF.